The clone carrying this TCR beta chain has a handful of counts. Antigen: not known. One entry per CDR3 protein results from TCRdb running MiXCR on the multiplex PCR reads. The data show 150,000 to 250,000 distinct CDR3 sequences, over 25% seen once. Samples came from axillary lymph nodes draining the breast cancer. The data derive from a study of breast tumors, draining lymph nodes, adjacent tissues. Study-wide results and caveats: Tumor TCR diversity was below lymph nodes but above nontumor tissue. Findings are consistent with lymph node origin and intratumoral expansion of most tumor T cells. That most tumor T cells come from lymph nodes remained unproven. Tumor and nontumor repertoires were significantly more similar in luminal-like than in basal-like breast cancer.

The sample was axillary lymph node tissue. The receptor was derived from a female donor with breast cancer. Some clones in this sample may be carry-over from other donors' samples.

The chain's CDR3 is CAWSETSGGSYNEQFF. The CDR3 DNA reads TGTGCCTGGAGTGAGACTAGCGGGGGGTCCTACAATGAGCAGTTCTTC. The genes are TRBV30 and TRBJ2-1; 13 bases agree with TRBD2. The CDR3 contains 16 residues. Germline lookup yields CDR1 GTSNPN and CDR2 SVGIG (reference sequence). Trimming removed 1 base from V and 1 base from J; junction bases left unmatched: 1.